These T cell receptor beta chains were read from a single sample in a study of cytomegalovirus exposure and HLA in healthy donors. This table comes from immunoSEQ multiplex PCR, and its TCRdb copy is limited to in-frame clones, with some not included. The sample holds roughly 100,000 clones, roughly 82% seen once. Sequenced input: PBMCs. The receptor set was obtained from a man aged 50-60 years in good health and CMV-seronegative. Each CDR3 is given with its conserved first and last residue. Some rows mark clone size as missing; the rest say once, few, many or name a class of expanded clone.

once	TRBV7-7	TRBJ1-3	CASSLAPGSGNTIYF
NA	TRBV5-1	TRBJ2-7	CASSLGEGEQYF
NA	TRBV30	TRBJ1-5	CAWSGQNNQPQHF
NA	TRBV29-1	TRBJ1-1	CSVEGRENTEAFF
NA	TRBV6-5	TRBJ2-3	CASSSIRGDTQYF
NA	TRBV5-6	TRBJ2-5	CASSLNVETGNRETQYF
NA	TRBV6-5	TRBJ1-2	CASSRSGVAGDGYTF
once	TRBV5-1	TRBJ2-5	CASSFLGQGSETQYF
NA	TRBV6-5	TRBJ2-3	CASTGGGSTDTQYF
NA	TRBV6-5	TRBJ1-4	CASSPDRVGGEKLFF
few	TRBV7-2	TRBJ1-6	CASSADRANSPLHF